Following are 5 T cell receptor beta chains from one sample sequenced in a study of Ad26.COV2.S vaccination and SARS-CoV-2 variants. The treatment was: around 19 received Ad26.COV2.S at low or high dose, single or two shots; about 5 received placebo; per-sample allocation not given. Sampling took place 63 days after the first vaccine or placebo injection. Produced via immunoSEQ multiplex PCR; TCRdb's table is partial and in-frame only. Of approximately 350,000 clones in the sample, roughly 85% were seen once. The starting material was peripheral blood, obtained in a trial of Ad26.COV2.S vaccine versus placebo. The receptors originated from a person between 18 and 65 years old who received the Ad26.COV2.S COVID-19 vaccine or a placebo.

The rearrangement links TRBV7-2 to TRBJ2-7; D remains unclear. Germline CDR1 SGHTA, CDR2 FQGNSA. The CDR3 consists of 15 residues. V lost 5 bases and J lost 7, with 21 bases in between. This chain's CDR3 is CASSPHSFLLGEQYF. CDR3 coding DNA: TGTGCCAGCAGCCCCCATTCTTTTCTGCTGGGGGAGCAGTACTTC.

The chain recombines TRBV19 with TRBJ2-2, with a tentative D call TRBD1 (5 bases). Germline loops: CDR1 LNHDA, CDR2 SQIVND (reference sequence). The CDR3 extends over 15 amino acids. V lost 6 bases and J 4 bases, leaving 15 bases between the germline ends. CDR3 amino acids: CASRPQGSATGELFF. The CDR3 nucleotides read TGTGCCAGTAGGCCGCAGGGTTCCGCCACCGGGGAGCTGTTTTTT.

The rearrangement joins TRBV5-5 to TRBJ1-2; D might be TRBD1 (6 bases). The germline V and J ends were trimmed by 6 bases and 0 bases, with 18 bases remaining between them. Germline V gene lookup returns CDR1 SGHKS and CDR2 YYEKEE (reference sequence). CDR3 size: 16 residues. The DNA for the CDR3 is TGTGCCAGCATCAAGGGGGGGCGGTTAGCTAACTATGGCTACACCTTC. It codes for CASIKGGRLANYGYTF.

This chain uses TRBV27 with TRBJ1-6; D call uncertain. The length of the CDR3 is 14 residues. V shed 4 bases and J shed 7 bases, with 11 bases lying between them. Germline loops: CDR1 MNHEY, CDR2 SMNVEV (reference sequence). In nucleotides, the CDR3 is TGTGCCAGCAGTTCCCCCGGGCGGAATTCACCCCTCCACTTT. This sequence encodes CASSSPGRNSPLHF.

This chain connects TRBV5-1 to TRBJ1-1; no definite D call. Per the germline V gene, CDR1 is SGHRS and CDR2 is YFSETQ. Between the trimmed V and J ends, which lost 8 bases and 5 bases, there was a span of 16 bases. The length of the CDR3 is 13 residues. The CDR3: CASRYPGGTEAFF. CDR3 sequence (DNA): TGCGCCAGTAGGTACCCCGGTGGGACTGAAGCTTTCTTT.